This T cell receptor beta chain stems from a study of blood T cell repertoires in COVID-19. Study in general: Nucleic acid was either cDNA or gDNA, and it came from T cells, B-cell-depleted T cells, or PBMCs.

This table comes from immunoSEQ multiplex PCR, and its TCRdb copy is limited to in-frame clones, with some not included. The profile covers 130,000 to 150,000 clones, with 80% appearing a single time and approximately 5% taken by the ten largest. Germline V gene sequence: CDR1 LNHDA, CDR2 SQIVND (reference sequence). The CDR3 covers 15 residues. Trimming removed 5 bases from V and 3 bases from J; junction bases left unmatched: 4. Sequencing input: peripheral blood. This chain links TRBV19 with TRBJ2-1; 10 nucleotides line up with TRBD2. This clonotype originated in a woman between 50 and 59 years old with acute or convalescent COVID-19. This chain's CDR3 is CASSSRTSGYNEQFF. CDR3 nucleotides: TGTGCCAGTAGTTCCCGGACTAGCGGCTACAATGAGCAGTTCTTC.